The sequence of this TCR beta chain was determined in a study of response to subunit inactivated influenza vaccine. A few counts support this clonotype. Its cognate antigen is unknown. Points from the study as a whole: Few additional T cells are recruited per seasonal influenza vaccination, authors suggested.

The CDR3 extends over 14 amino acids. CDR1 is LGHDT and CDR2 is YNNKEL in the germline V gene (reference sequence). V lost 1 base to trimming and J lost 7 bases; unmatched junction nucleotides: 2. TCRdb re-called the RT-PCR reads with MiXCR, one entry per CDR3 protein. The sample yields about 500,000 distinct CDR3 sequences, 16% seen once. The source was CD4+ T cells sorted from PBMCs, collected less than 30 months after vaccination. This receptor was identified in a man aged 45 to 75 who received an inactivated influenza vaccine. V gene TRBV3-1 combines with J gene TRBJ2-2; TRBD2 matches 8 bases. The CDR3 bases are TGTGCCAGCAGCCAAGGGACTAGCTACGGGGAGCTGTTTTTT. It encodes CASSQGTSYGELFF.